This T cell receptor beta chain emerged from a study of shared clonotypes between healthy human individuals. Study-level information: A few men and a couple of women, aged 18 to 49, were donors.

General observations from the study: The researchers took only blood, and tissue repertoires probably look different. Among four donors, approximately 5% of naive CD4 clonotypes were found in common.

Profiled with immunoSEQ multiplex PCR; TCRdb holds only in-frame clones, not every one. The sample has about 2,200,000 clones, approximately 94% seen once. Concerning this clone: What it recognizes is unknown.

The CDR3 is made up of 15 amino acids. Germline V gene lookup returns CDR1 SGHTS and CDR2 YDEGEE. Trimming cost V 9 bases and J 6 bases, with 19 bases left between them. It was CD45RO-negative cells, positively selected for CCR7, that made up naive CD8 cells, with terminally differentiated effector memory CD45RA+ cells excluded. The TCR was taken from a man between 18 and 29 years old in good health. Some clones in this sample may be carry-over from other donors' samples. Sequenced: naive CD8+ T cells from PBMCs. This chain joins TRBV5-8 and TRBJ1-6; the D is unclear. The CDR3 region has the DNA TGTGCCACCCCAGGCGGCCGATGGGGTAATTCACCCCTCCACTTT. Translating it yields CATPGGRWGNSPLHF.